These T cell receptor beta chains were read from a single sample in a study of T cells in Graves' hyperthyroidism and ophthalmopathy. Via MiXCR, TCRdb re-called the multiplex PCR reads, giving one row per CDR3 protein. The sample lists a few hundred thousand distinct CDR3 sequences; approximately 17% were seen once. Sample: blood. Every receptor here comes from a woman aged 18-35 years with Graves' ophthalmopathy. CDR3s include the opening cysteine and the closing phenylalanine or tryptophan. The D gene is left open where the match is weak. A clone size is listed for some rows: how often the clone was seen (once, few, many), or a class if it is expanded.

D: TRBD1
size: many
V: TRBV7-9
J: TRBJ1-1
DNA: TGTGCCAGCAGCGCCAAGGGACAGATGAACACTGAAGCTTTCTTT
CDR3: CASSAKGQMNTEAFF

D: -
size: many
V: TRBV20-1
J: TRBJ2-5
DNA: TGCAGTGCTAGGTTAGGCGGTCAAGAGACCCAGTACTTC
CDR3: CSARLGGQETQYF

D: -
size: -
V: TRBV25-1
J: TRBJ1-1
DNA: TGTGCCAGCGCCAGGGCGGGGGACACTGAAGCTTTCTTT
CDR3: CASARAGDTEAFF

D: -
size: -
V: TRBV6-9
J: TRBJ2-7
DNA: TGTGCCAGCACCACTCCCCGACAGGACTCCTACGAGCAGTACTTC
CDR3: CASTTPRQDSYEQYF

D: -
size: many
V: TRBV12-3/TRBV12-4
J: TRBJ1-1
DNA: TGTGCCAGCAGCCCCTACACTGAAGCTTTCTTT
CDR3: CASSPYTEAFF

D: TRBD1
size: many
V: TRBV20-1
J: TRBJ1-5
DNA: TGCAGTGCTAAAACCGGGACAGGTAGCAATCAGCCCCAGCATTTT
CDR3: CSAKTGTGSNQPQHF

D: TRBD1
size: -
V: TRBV6-1
J: TRBJ1-6
DNA: TGTGCCAGCAGTACCGGACAGGTGGATAATTCACCCCTCCACTTT
CDR3: CASSTGQVDNSPLHF

D: -
size: -
V: TRBV7-2
J: TRBJ1-2
DNA: TGTGCCAGCAGTGAAAAGACGGCAAGTAACTATGGCTACACCTTC
CDR3: CASSEKTASNYGYTF

D: TRBD2
size: many
V: TRBV6-1
J: TRBJ2-7
DNA: TGTGCCAGCAGTGATCCTAGCGGGTTAGCCTACGAGCAGTACTTC
CDR3: CASSDPSGLAYEQYF

D: -
size: few
V: TRBV10-3
J: TRBJ1-1
DNA: TGTGCCATCAGTGAGCCTCCGGAAGCTTTCTTT
CDR3: CAISEPPEAFF

D: TRBD1
size: many
V: TRBV20-1
J: TRBJ1-6
DNA: TGCAGTGCTGGATTACAGGGGAATAATTCACCCCTCCACTTT
CDR3: CSAGLQGNNSPLHF

D: -
size: many
V: TRBV13
J: TRBJ2-7
DNA: TGTGCCAGCAGCTTAGGTGGTTTGCAAGGCTACGAGCAGTACTTC
CDR3: CASSLGGLQGYEQYF

D: -
size: many
V: TRBV28
J: TRBJ2-2
DNA: TGTGCCAGCAGCAGGCCGGCGAACACCGGGGAGCTGTTTTTT
CDR3: CASSRPANTGELFF

D: TRBD1
size: -
V: TRBV2
J: TRBJ2-7
DNA: TGTGCCAGCAGAAAGAGGACAGGGGAATACGAGCAGTACTTC
CDR3: CASRKRTGEYEQYF

D: -
size: -
V: TRBV20-1
J: TRBJ2-7
DNA: TGCAGTCTAAGCGCGGGGACCGCCTACGAGCAGTACTTC
CDR3: CSLSAGTAYEQYF

D: -
size: many
V: TRBV28
J: TRBJ2-1
DNA: TGTGCCAGCAGTTTCTCCTCGGCGGGGGCCGGGTCAGATGAGCAGTTCTTC
CDR3: CASSFSSAGAGSDEQFF

D: TRBD1
size: -
V: TRBV28
J: TRBJ1-6
DNA: TGTGCCAGCAGTTTGATTGGGTGGACAGGGGGCTATTCACCCCTCCACTTT
CDR3: CASSLIGWTGGYSPLHF

D: -
size: -
V: TRBV6-2/TRBV6-3
J: TRBJ2-2
DNA: TGTGCCAGCAGGGCCCCGGGCACCGGGGAGCTGTTTTTT
CDR3: CASRAPGTGELFF

D: -
size: many
V: TRBV6-1
J: TRBJ2-2
DNA: TGTGCCAGCAGTGAAGCGCTGGGACGGGGTTCGGGGACCGGGGAGCTGTTTTTT
CDR3: CASSEALGRGSGTGELFF

D: -
size: -
V: TRBV12-3/TRBV12-4
J: TRBJ1-2
DNA: TGTGCCAGCAGTTTAGGACAGCAGATTAACTATGGCTACACCTTC
CDR3: CASSLGQQINYGYTF

D: -
size: many
V: TRBV28
J: TRBJ2-1
DNA: TGTGCCAGCAGTTTCCGTGGTACTAACAATGAGCAGTTCTTC
CDR3: CASSFRGTNNEQFF

D: TRBD1
size: few
V: TRBV19
J: TRBJ1-5
DNA: TGTGCCAGCCGGGGACAGGGGGATCAGCCCCAGCATTTT
CDR3: CASRGQGDQPQHF

D: TRBD2
size: few
V: TRBV5-1
J: TRBJ2-1
DNA: TGCGCCAGCGGATCTAGCGGGGGGGCGGGGAATGAGCAGTTCTTC
CDR3: CASGSSGGAGNEQFF

D: -
size: many
V: TRBV7-9
J: TRBJ1-2
DNA: TGTGCCAGCAGCTTCGATGGTCCTCAAAACTATGGCTACACCTTC
CDR3: CASSFDGPQNYGYTF

D: TRBD1
size: many
V: TRBV11-2
J: TRBJ2-3
DNA: TGTGCCAGCAGCAGACAGGGATTAATCACCACAGATACGCAGTATTTT
CDR3: CASSRQGLITTDTQYF

D: TRBD1
size: many
V: TRBV20-1
J: TRBJ1-4
DNA: TGCAGTGCGGGACAGGGGGCTCTGGATGAAAAACTGTTTTTT
CDR3: CSAGQGALDEKLFF

D: -
size: few
V: TRBV14
J: TRBJ2-2
DNA: TGTGCCAGCAGCCAAGAGGTGGGGTTCGGGGAGCTGTTTTTT
CDR3: CASSQEVGFGELFF

D: -
size: few
V: TRBV9
J: TRBJ2-5
DNA: TGTGCCAGCAGCTCCCCTTCGGGGGTGCGGGAGACCCAGTACTTC
CDR3: CASSSPSGVRETQYF

D: -
size: many
V: TRBV20-1
J: TRBJ1-1
DNA: TGCAGTGCTAGAGATTCGAAACAGGGCGGAACTGAAGCTTTCTTT
CDR3: CSARDSKQGGTEAFF

D: -
size: many
V: TRBV12-3/TRBV12-4
J: TRBJ2-3
DNA: TGTGCCAGCAGTTTAGCCCGCTTAGGAGGGCTAGCGTCAAGCACAGATACGCAGTATTTT
CDR3: CASSLARLGGLASSTDTQYF

D: -
size: many
V: TRBV6-6
J: TRBJ1-1
DNA: TGTGCCAGCAGTTACGGGACATACACTGAAGCTTTCTTT
CDR3: CASSYGTYTEAFF

D: TRBD1
size: few
V: TRBV19
J: TRBJ1-4
DNA: TGTGCCAGTAGTTCTAGCCCCGGGACAGGATATGAAAAACTGTTTTTT
CDR3: CASSSSPGTGYEKLFF

D: -
size: many
V: TRBV4-2
J: TRBJ1-1
DNA: TGTGCCAGCAGCCAAGAGCCGGCAGGGAGACACACTGAAGCTTTCTTT
CDR3: CASSQEPAGRHTEAFF

D: TRBD2
size: many
V: TRBV6-1
J: TRBJ2-5
DNA: TGTGCCAGCAGCCACTCCCGTAGCGGGAGTGGAGAGACCCAGTACTTC
CDR3: CASSHSRSGSGETQYF

D: -
size: -
V: TRBV19
J: TRBJ2-1
DNA: TGTGCCAGTACCGAACAGGGCTGGGGGTACAATGAGCAGTTCTTC
CDR3: CASTEQGWGYNEQFF

D: -
size: -
V: TRBV5-1
J: TRBJ2-2
DNA: TGCGCCAGCAGCCACGGGACTTCCCAGACCACCGGGGAGCTGTTTTTT
CDR3: CASSHGTSQTTGELFF

D: TRBD2
size: once
V: TRBV11-2
J: TRBJ2-7
DNA: TGTGCCAGCAGCTTAGTTTCTAGCGGGAGGGGTGAGCAGTACTTC
CDR3: CASSLVSSGRGEQYF

D: -
size: few
V: TRBV9
J: TRBJ2-3
DNA: TGTGCCAGCAGCGTAGGCCCACTGGGCGATACGCAGTATTTT
CDR3: CASSVGPLGDTQYF

D: -
size: -
V: TRBV6-1
J: TRBJ1-1
DNA: TGTGCCAGCAGTCGGGAGGGAGAGGTCACTGAAGCTTTCTTT
CDR3: CASSREGEVTEAFF

D: TRBD2
size: -
V: TRBV11-2
J: TRBJ2-2
DNA: TGTGCCAGCAGCTTAGCCCAACTAGCGGCGAACACCGGGGAGCTGTTTTTT
CDR3: CASSLAQLAANTGELFF

D: TRBD2
size: many
V: TRBV2
J: TRBJ2-7
DNA: TGTGCCAGCAGTTACCCTACCAAGACTAGCGGGAGGACAGGGTCCTACGAGCAGTACTTC
CDR3: CASSYPTKTSGRTGSYEQYF

D: -
size: many
V: TRBV3-1
J: TRBJ2-1
DNA: TGTGCCAGCAGCCAAAGGATTCGGCGGGGAATTTCCTACAATGAGCAGTTCTTC
CDR3: CASSQRIRRGISYNEQFF

D: -
size: few
V: TRBV6-4
J: TRBJ2-7
DNA: TGTGCCACGAAAAGAGACGGAAGCTCCTACGAGCAGTACTTC
CDR3: CATKRDGSSYEQYF

D: TRBD1
size: few
V: TRBV27
J: TRBJ2-7
DNA: TGTGCCAGCAGTTTGGCCCCCCGGACAGGGTTCTCCTACGAGCAGTACTTC
CDR3: CASSLAPRTGFSYEQYF

D: -
size: few
V: TRBV11-1
J: TRBJ1-2
DNA: TGTGCCAGCAGCTTACAACGGGGCGGCTACACCTTC
CDR3: CASSLQRGGYTF

D: -
size: -
V: TRBV19
J: TRBJ1-3
DNA: TGTGCCAGTAGTGGACTATCAGGAAACACCATATATTTT
CDR3: CASSGLSGNTIYF

D: -
size: many
V: TRBV11-2
J: TRBJ2-1
DNA: TGTGCCAGCAGCTTAGAGGAAACTCCCTACAATGAGCAGTTCTTC
CDR3: CASSLEETPYNEQFF

D: -
size: many
V: TRBV18
J: TRBJ1-1
DNA: TGTGCCAGCTCACCCAAGACAGGCACTGAAGCTTTCTTT
CDR3: CASSPKTGTEAFF

D: TRBD1
size: few
V: TRBV20-1
J: TRBJ2-3
DNA: TGCAGTGCCGGGACAGCCCGCACAGATACGCAGTATTTT
CDR3: CSAGTARTDTQYF

D: TRBD2
size: few
V: TRBV12-5
J: TRBJ2-2
DNA: TGTGCTAGTGGTTTGGCTAGCGGGAACACCGGGGAGCTGTTTTTT
CDR3: CASGLASGNTGELFF

D: -
size: many
V: TRBV27
J: TRBJ1-4
DNA: TGTGCCAGCAGTTTGGGCCCTCCCGGGGGAAAACTGTTTTTT
CDR3: CASSLGPPGGKLFF

D: -
size: few
V: TRBV4-1
J: TRBJ2-7
DNA: TGCGCCAGCAGCCAAGATAGAAGGAGCTACGAGCAGTACTTC
CDR3: CASSQDRRSYEQYF